This TCR beta chain came from a study of shared clonotypes between healthy human individuals (dated by TCRdb to between 2020 and 2021). The study in broad terms: Three men and two women, aged 18 to 49 years, made up the cohort. For each donor, CD4 naive and CD4 memory were each given three plates, CD8 naive was given two plates, and CD8 memory was given one plate. To estimate repertoire size and how much clonotype sharing occurs between individuals, the study deeply sequenced the blood TCR repertoires of several healthy adults. To increase sequencing depth and limit assay-specific biases, TCR repertoire library preparation and sequencing were carried out by different laboratories using diverse techniques. Between about 0.94 and 8.9 billion PBMCs per donor were obtained by leukapheresis.

Regarding this clone: Its antigen has not been determined. No much larger clone is present one base from it, and per-base qualities are unavailable.

The CDR3 runs 13 amino acids, cysteine and phenylalanine included. CDR3 DNA only is kept here, 39 bases in frame from base 1. The germline V gene sets CDR1 to MNHNS and CDR2 to SASEGT. V is shortened by 4 bases, J by 7 bases, and the region joining them spans 8 bases. TCR CDR3 regions were amplified from genomic DNA by multiplex PCR using the deep immunoSEQ assay. Extracted genomic DNA from each cell subset was spread evenly across all wells of several immunoSEQ 96-well plates, with each plate serving as a replicate. For sorted subsets, roughly 200 ng of genomic DNA, equivalent to some 33,000 T cell genomes, went into each replicate PCR. The purified libraries were quantified using a Qubit 3.0 fluorometer, sized with a Bioanalyzer 2100, and then quantified again using the KAPA Library Quantification kit. Every immunoSEQ 96-well plate was sequenced on a separate single-read 150-cycle Illumina NextSeq 550 flow cell. The source study handled its data this way. The immunoSEQ output contained only junctional sequences without quality scores, so filtering could not match that applied to full-length reads. Sequences were annotated with PyIR, a Python wrapper for IgBLAST v1.9, and V/J genes and CDR3 were assigned using IMGT germline references. Reads were removed for weak V/J assignments (E-value above 1e-6), missing CDR3, stop codons, out-of-frame junctions, or ambiguous translated residues. V3J clonotypes were defined as sequences sharing the same inferred V gene, J gene, and CDR3 amino acid sequence. Percentage overlap between repertoires was calculated by dividing the number of shared unique clonotypes by the size of the smaller repertoire. Repertoire richness was assessed with RTK rarefaction, the Chao1 estimator, and Recon v2.1 estimates of unobserved clonotypes. For all TCRbeta clonotypes obtained by the gDNA method from a handful of donors, generation probabilities were computed with OLGA. TCRdb carries this immuneACCESS record with in-frame sequences only. Its versions omit some clonotypes, under half of them owing to an unresolved V gene in the studies checked, with the rest unexplained. V and J calls and clone size follow that table, whereas D and trimming were derived from the DNA. The sample has about 990,000 clones on record, about four fifths of them singletons. The ten largest clonotypes hold 0.5% to 0.65% of the sample.

The donors were healthy, HIV-negative adults with no recently reported acute infections or vaccinations. All donors were Caucasian adults living in Nashville, Tennessee, USA. CD4+ T cells were enriched by magnetic negative selection; naive cells were then positively selected on CD45RA, and the negative fraction formed the memory subset. After blood collection by leukapheresis, PBMCs were isolated using Ficoll-Histopaque density gradient centrifugation and then cryopreserved in the vapor phase of liquid nitrogen. Purity and quantity of every magnetically sorted T cell population were checked by analytical flow cytometry. Genomic DNA was isolated from each sorted fraction and quantified by UV absorbance on a Nanodrop 2000c. Overall study results and their limits: Based on pairwise subsampling, the degree of clonotype sharing among donors was expected to be affected by sequencing depth. Sampling was restricted to blood, and TCR repertoires in tissue are likely to differ from TCR repertoires in blood. Sharing across a few donors was observed for about 5% of naive CD4, 3.5% of naive CD8, roughly 2.3% of memory CD4, and around 0.44% of memory CD8 clonotypes. Naive subsets generally had larger estimated clonotype richness than memory subsets did. The small number of donors limited the genetic and exposure-history diversity represented. Compared with non-shared clonotypes, the clonotypes found in all four sorted-subset donors had higher generation probabilities. Rarefaction of sorted-subset datasets indicated incomplete sequencing despite the large sequencing depth.

The clonotype originates from a young man in good health. Some clones in this sample may be carry-over from other donors' samples. The rearranged chain carries TRBV6-1 and TRBJ1-6, with no confident D gene call. Sequencing was performed on memory CD4+ T cells from PBMCs. The cell subset or site label of this sample denotes: CD45RA-negative fraction. CDR3 loop: CASSVSPNSPLHF. The DNA sequence is given as TGTGCCAGCAGTGTGAGTCCCAATTCACCCCTCCACTTT.